This is a list of T cell receptor beta chains from one sample in a study of shared clonotypes between healthy human individuals. The method was immunoSEQ multiplex PCR; TCRdb's version includes in-frame clones alone and lacks a portion of them. The sample shows 550,000 to 650,000 clones, approximately 96% of them seen only once. The sequenced sample consisted of naive CD8+ T cells sorted from blood. The receptors here all came from a woman in her twenties or thirties in good health. Each CDR3 is given with its conserved first and last residue. Clone size is shown for a subset of rows, as once, few, many or a class of expanded clone.

J gene: TRBJ2-7
V gene: TRBV9
clone size: .
CDR3 protein: CASSQGLAGTYEQYF

J gene: TRBJ2-3
V gene: TRBV2
clone size: .
CDR3 protein: CASGGSGGGSGTDTQYF

J gene: TRBJ2-3
V gene: TRBV7-9
clone size: .
CDR3 protein: CASSPTSAADTQYF

J gene: TRBJ2-1
V gene: TRBV6-1
clone size: .
CDR3 protein: CASSEIAGGTYNEQFF

J gene: TRBJ2-7
V gene: TRBV28
clone size: .
CDR3 protein: CASQTGDPFYEQYF

J gene: TRBJ2-5
V gene: TRBV13
clone size: .
CDR3 protein: CASSLLREELQETQYF

J gene: TRBJ2-1
V gene: TRBV19
clone size: once
CDR3 protein: CASSVQYNEQFF

J gene: TRBJ1-1
V gene: TRBV28
clone size: .
CDR3 protein: CASSLYILAFF

J gene: TRBJ2-2
V gene: TRBV5-4
clone size: .
CDR3 protein: CASRMGQGYGELFF

J gene: TRBJ2-5
V gene: TRBV28
clone size: .
CDR3 protein: CASSFSGQSLQETQYF

J gene: TRBJ2-2
V gene: TRBV6-5
clone size: .
CDR3 protein: CASSYGPLSGELFF

J gene: TRBJ2-1
V gene: TRBV28
clone size: .
CDR3 protein: CASRFRGATPHEQFF

J gene: TRBJ2-7
V gene: TRBV28
clone size: .
CDR3 protein: CASSSLDTLYEQYF

J gene: TRBJ2-7
V gene: TRBV19
clone size: .
CDR3 protein: CASSPGIVYEQYF

J gene: TRBJ1-2
V gene: TRBV27
clone size: .
CDR3 protein: CASSFTGGDYGYTF

J gene: TRBJ2-1
V gene: TRBV6-5
clone size: .
CDR3 protein: CASSYDGGRDNEQFF

J gene: TRBJ2-7
V gene: TRBV9
clone size: .
CDR3 protein: CASSVEGTSSYEQYF

J gene: TRBJ1-2
V gene: TRBV7-8
clone size: .
CDR3 protein: CASGTGENYGYTF

J gene: TRBJ1-5
V gene: TRBV6-4
clone size: .
CDR3 protein: CASSRCRDREFNQPQHF

J gene: TRBJ1-1
V gene: TRBV6-1
clone size: .
CDR3 protein: CASSDGSGTEAFF

J gene: TRBJ2-7
V gene: TRBV4-2
clone size: .
CDR3 protein: CASSQTGTSGEQYF

J gene: TRBJ2-7
V gene: TRBV28
clone size: .
CDR3 protein: CASRPLDSLLGYF

J gene: .
V gene: TRBV25-1
clone size: .
CDR3 protein: CASSDLAGDWSYEQYF

J gene: TRBJ2-7
V gene: TRBV4-1
clone size: .
CDR3 protein: CASSPTPGSTNEQYF

J gene: TRBJ2-5
V gene: TRBV28
clone size: .
CDR3 protein: CASSFNWETQYF

J gene: TRBJ1-2
V gene: TRBV27
clone size: .
CDR3 protein: CASSQGARGYTF

J gene: TRBJ2-2
V gene: TRBV19
clone size: .
CDR3 protein: CASSPLQGAPGELFF

J gene: TRBJ2-7
V gene: TRBV5-1
clone size: .
CDR3 protein: CASSLEALANYEQYF

J gene: TRBJ2-1
V gene: TRBV27
clone size: .
CDR3 protein: CASSLSPTAYNEQFF

J gene: TRBJ1-4
V gene: TRBV7-9
clone size: .
CDR3 protein: CASSPMSGGTNEKLFF

J gene: TRBJ1-1
V gene: TRBV19
clone size: .
CDR3 protein: CATDRGNTEAFF

J gene: TRBJ2-3
V gene: TRBV28
clone size: once
CDR3 protein: CASSLRGADTQYF

J gene: TRBJ1-2
V gene: TRBV29-1
clone size: .
CDR3 protein: CSVELLGNDYGYTF

J gene: TRBJ2-7
V gene: TRBV28
clone size: .
CDR3 protein: CASSPIGTGGSYEQYF

J gene: TRBJ2-1
V gene: TRBV27
clone size: .
CDR3 protein: CASTGDRGGPNEQFF

J gene: TRBJ2-2
V gene: TRBV7-9
clone size: .
CDR3 protein: CASSSTRDRGYGLTGELFF

J gene: TRBJ2-2
V gene: TRBV28
clone size: .
CDR3 protein: CASRLAGGSGELFF

J gene: TRBJ2-7
V gene: TRBV19
clone size: .
CDR3 protein: CASSIGQGAFYEQYF

J gene: TRBJ1-4
V gene: TRBV15
clone size: once
CDR3 protein: CATSQGIATNEKLFF

J gene: TRBJ2-7
V gene: TRBV5-6
clone size: .
CDR3 protein: CASSLGGTTYEQYF